This T cell receptor beta chain was captured by sequencing in a study of cytomegalovirus exposure and HLA in healthy donors. Study results and limitations: First-cohort TCR clusters tended to co-occur in the roughly 120 validation repertoires, a later analysis found. Among TCR sequences, most were rare, though some public TCRs appeared in many donors.

Germline V gene data show CDR1 as LNHDA and CDR2 as SQIVND (reference sequence). V was pared by 4 bases and J by 2 bases, with 15 bases between. The CDR3 runs 16 residues. Turning to this clone: What it binds is unknown.

Produced via immunoSEQ multiplex PCR; TCRdb's table is partial and in-frame only. The table lists 150,000 to 200,000 clones, 85% of them singletons. The chain combines TRBV19 with TRBJ1-5; D is perhaps TRBD1 (6 bases). The sequence was collected from a man aged 18 to 35 in good health and CMV-seropositive. The material sequenced was PBMCs. CDR3 nucleotide sequence: TGTGCCAGTAGTACCAGGGACACCTACGGCAATCAGCCCCAGCATTTT. Amino acids: CASSTRDTYGNQPQHF.